The next 24 T cell receptor beta chains were all read from a single sample in a study of CDR3 diversity in severe acne. TCRdb analysed the PCR reads with MiXCR anew, one entry per CDR3 protein. There are fewer than 90,000 distinct CDR3 sequences in the sample; 50% to 65% occur only once, and 13% to 15% lies in the top ten. Sequencing was performed on blood. The receptors here all came from a male donor in good health, without acne.

By sample fraction, this clonotype is medium-sized. The gene calls are TRBV20-1 and TRBJ1-2; unclear D gene. Trimming stripped 6 bases from V and 5 bases from J, with 10 bases between. Germline CDR1 and CDR2: DFQATT and SNEGSKA (reference sequence). This CDR3 is built from 11 residues. CDR3 residues: CSAQLPYGYTF. The DNA of the CDR3 is TGCAGTGCCCAGTTACCTTATGGCTACACCTTC.

The gene calls are TRBV29-1 and TRBJ1-1; TRBD1 might be the D (5 bases). Germline CDR1 is SQVTM and CDR2 is ANQGSEA. The V end lost 2 bases, the J end lost 1 base, and 5 bases lay between the germline ends. The CDR3 has 12 residues. The CDR3 coding sequence is TGCAGCGTTGAACAGGGGAACACTGAAGCTTTCTTT. Translating it yields CSVEQGNTEAFF.

The CDR3 region has the DNA TGCGCCAGCAGCCAATCTTACAGGCTGATGAACACTGAAGCTTTCTTT. Its protein product is CASSQSYRLMNTEAFF. This chain links TRBV4-1 with TRBJ1-1; D perhaps matches TRBD1 (5 bases). The CDR3 loop spans 16 amino acids. CDR1 MGHRA and CDR2 YSYEKL come from the germline V gene. Trimming removed 2 bases from V and 0 bases from J, with 13 bases in between.

The chain uses TRBV5-6 and TRBJ1-1; no definite D call. V lost 0 bases to trimming and J lost 3 bases, with 12 bases between them. Germline-derived CDR1 and CDR2 are SGHDT and YYEEEE. The CDR3 consists of 15 residues. The CDR3 sequence: CASSLEGGPDTEAFF. Written as DNA, the CDR3 is TGTGCCAGCAGCTTGGAAGGTGGTCCGGACACTGAAGCTTTCTTT.

The chain recombines TRBV10-3 with TRBJ1-1; maybe TRBD1 (5 bases). Trimming cost V 10 bases and J 0 bases, with 18 bases left between them. Germline V lookup: CDR1 ENHRY, CDR2 SYGVKD. CDR3 length: 15 residues. CDR3 region: CASSYTGGMNTEAFF. CDR3 coding DNA: TGTGCCAGCAGCTACACTGGGGGGATGAACACTGAAGCTTTCTTT.

The chain employs TRBV7-9 and TRBJ1-2, with unresolved D. V shed 1 base and J shed 7 bases, with 13 bases lying between them. The CDR3 totals 14 residues. Germline assignment: CDR1 SEHNR and CDR2 FQNEAQ (reference sequence). CDR3 region: CASSLEGSTGGYTF. DNA of the CDR3: TGTGCCAGCAGCTTAGAGGGCTCTACTGGTGGCTACACCTTC.

This clonotype was counted only a few times. The chain recombines TRBV10-3 with TRBJ2-3; D gene uncertain. The germline V and J ends were trimmed by 7 bases and 1 base, with 12 bases remaining between them. This CDR3 has 14 amino acids. Looked up from germline, CDR1 is ENHRY and CDR2 is SYGVKD. The CDR3 DNA reads TGTGCCATCACCCCGGATGGCGGCACAGATACGCAGTATTTT. Translating gives CAITPDGGTDTQYF.

The genes are TRBV7-6 and TRBJ2-1; D tentatively reads TRBD1 or TRBD2 (6 bases each). V was trimmed by 4 bases and J by 9 bases, leaving 13 bases between them. Germline loops: CDR1 SGHVS, CDR2 FNYEAQ. There are 13 residues in the CDR3. The CDR3 reads CASSSGGWAEQFF. The DNA for the CDR3 is TGTGCCAGCAGCTCCGGGGGCTGGGCTGAGCAGTTCTTC.

This chain joins TRBV12-3 or TRBV12-4 and TRBJ1-1, with 8 bases matching TRBD1. The CDR3 runs to 14 residues. The ends lost 5 bases at V and 10 bases at J; junction bases unmatched: 12. This CDR3 is CASSRTGTPKGAFF. CDR3 coding DNA: TGTGCCAGCAGTCGGACAGGGACCCCAAAGGGAGCTTTCTTT.

V gene TRBV11-2 combines with J gene TRBJ1-5; the match to TRBD1 covers 9 bases. The germline V gene has CDR1 SGHAT and CDR2 FQNNGV. V shed 3 bases, J shed 1 base, and the junction held 4 bases outside the gene matches. The CDR3 contains 16 residues. CDR3 residues: CASSFGTGRSNQPQHF. As DNA, the CDR3 is TGTGCCAGCAGCTTTGGGACAGGGCGGAGCAATCAGCCCCAGCATTTT.

This clonotype was detected ten times or more. A junction end diverges from the germline sequence, so it may reflect a read error. The J gene is TRBJ2-5, the V gene TRBV7-7; D may be TRBD2 (6 bases). Germline CDR1 and CDR2: SSHAT and FNYEAQ (reference sequence). CDR3 length: 14 residues. The CDR3 region is CASRSGGGQETQYF. DNA of the CDR3: TGTGCTAGCAGATCCGGCGGAGGGCAAGAGACCCAGTACTTC.

CDR3 residues: CATSRTGVVEGAFF. Written as DNA, the CDR3 is TGTGCCACCTCCCGGACAGGGGTTGTCGAGGGAGCTTTCTTT. This chain links TRBV24-1 with TRBJ1-1, with 9 bases that match TRBD1. This CDR3 is 14 amino acids long. V lost 9 bases and J lost 10; bases outside the gene matches: 14. Germline-derived CDR1 and CDR2 are KGHDR and SFDVKD.

This clonotype occurred many times. This chain uses TRBV2 with TRBJ1-3, with D unclear. CDR1 SNHLY and CDR2 FYNNEI come from the germline V gene. V lost 6 bases and J lost 2, with 11 bases in between. There are 14 residues in the CDR3. Here the CDR3 DNA reads TGTGCCAGCAGAGACACAGAAGCTGGAAACACCATATATTTT. Protein: CASRDTEAGNTIYF.

The chain uses TRBV24-1 and TRBJ1-5; 8 nucleotides match TRBD1. Germline CDR1 is KGHDR and CDR2 is SFDVKD. The CDR3 is 16 amino acids. The V and J ends lost 1 base and 6 bases, in that order; junction bases with no gene match: 7. In DNA, the CDR3 is TGTGCCACCAGTGATTTAGACAGGGGAGGAAGTCAGCCCCAGCATTTT. Amino acid sequence: CATSDLDRGGSQPQHF.

This clonotype appeared a few times. The rearrangement uses TRBV5-4 and TRBJ1-2; D possibly corresponds to TRBD1 (5 bases). V was cut by 4 bases and J by 3 bases, with 10 bases left in between. CDR1 and CDR2 (germline): SGHNT, YYREEE (reference sequence). This CDR3 spans 13 amino acids. The CDR3 is CASSLRGDYGYTF. The DNA of the CDR3 is TGTGCCAGCAGCCTCCGGGGGGACTATGGCTACACCTTC.

V and J are TRBV4-1 and TRBJ2-3, with 8 bases matching TRBD2. The J segment lost 11 bases and the V segment lost 0 bases, leaving 13 bases of the junction unmatched. From germline, CDR1 is MGHRA and CDR2 YSYEKL. This CDR3 has 16 residues. This CDR3 reads CASSQDGVSGEEEQYF. The CDR3 coding sequence is TGCGCCAGCAGCCAAGATGGGGTTAGCGGGGAGGAGGAGCAGTATTTT.

The sample holds many counts of this clonotype. The genes are TRBV6-4 and TRBJ1-6, with D unresolved. The length of the CDR3 is 13 residues. The V gene lost 2 bases and the J gene lost 5 bases, with 4 bases spanning the gap. CDR1 and CDR2 (germline): MRHNA, SNTAGT. The CDR3 nucleotides read TGTGCCAGCAGTGACAGGGATAATTCACCCCTCCACTTT. This codes for CASSDRDNSPLHF.

There are many counts of this clonotype. The V gene is TRBV30, the J gene TRBJ2-7; TRBD2 is a possible D gene (6 bases). This CDR3 spans 16 amino acids. The V end lost 4 bases, the J end lost 1 base, and 20 bases lay between the germline ends. The germline V gene has CDR1 GTSNPN and CDR2 SVGIG (reference sequence). CDR3 DNA sequence: TGTGCCTGGAAAGGGCGGGCCCCGGGGGATTCCTACGAGCAGTACTTC. Translation: CAWKGRAPGDSYEQYF.

This chain links TRBV5-1 with TRBJ2-1; 10 bases are shared with TRBD1. With V trimmed by 4 bases and J by 6 bases, 4 bases remained unmatched. Germline V gene sequence: CDR1 SGHRS, CDR2 YFSETQ. The CDR3 runs to 14 residues. The CDR3 coding sequence is TGCGCCAGCAGCACGGGACAGGGGATCAATGAGCAGTTCTTC. Its translation: CASSTGQGINEQFF.

This clonotype occurred once. Sequence at one end of the junction differs from germline and may be a read error. This rearrangement joins TRBV28 to TRBJ2-6; 8 nucleotides align to TRBD1. In germline, CDR1 is MDHEN, CDR2 SYDVKM. CDR3 size: 15 residues. This chain's CDR3 is CASSPWTGTWNTEAF. The CDR3 DNA reads as TGTGCCAGCAGTCCCTGGACAGGGACTTGGAACACTGAAGCTTTC. The entire variable domain, with the rest obtained from reference TRBV28 and TRBJ2-6, is as follows: DVKVTQSSRYLVKRTGEKVFLECVQDMDHENMFWYRQDPGLGLRLIYFSYDVKMKEKGDIPEGYSVSREKKERFSLILESASTNQTSMYLCASSPWTGTWNTEAFGAGSRLTVL.

This clonotype was detected many times. The chain links TRBV6-1 to TRBJ1-6; 7 nucleotides line up with TRBD1. Germline V CDR1 and CDR2: MNHNS, SASEGT. Trimming took 5 bases from V and 7 from J; bases not matched to a gene: 8. The CDR3 totals 15 residues. Here the CDR3 reads CASSIRTGGNSPLHF. The CDR3 DNA reads as TGTGCCAGCAGTATCCGGACAGGAGGAAATTCACCCCTCCACTTT.

CDR3 nucleotide sequence: TGCAGCGCTAGCGTGGGGGGACAGGGAACCCTCGTGTTTTTT. The encoded protein is CSASVGGQGTLVFF. The chain is built from TRBV29-1 and TRBJ1-4; 9 nucleotides match TRBD1. V shed 7 bases and J 15 bases; nucleotides not matched to a gene: 18. CDR3 length equals 14 residues. CDR1 and CDR2 (germline): SQVTM, ANQGSEA.

This clonotype was counted between two and nine times. J is TRBJ2-5 and V is TRBV20-1; TRBD1 matches at 8 bases. Trimming cost V 1 base and J 5 bases; bases outside gene matches: 6. The V gene's germline CDR1 is DFQATT and CDR2 SNEGSKA (reference sequence). This CDR3 comprises 14 residues. CDR3 sequence: CSARVSGDRETQYF. The CDR3 DNA is TGCAGTGCTAGAGTCTCTGGGGACAGGGAGACCCAGTACTTC.

The chain carries TRBV29-1 and TRBJ1-1, with D perhaps TRBD1 (5 bases). The germline CDR1 and CDR2 sequences are SQVTM and ANQGSEA. The CDR3 has 13 residues. V dropped 4 bases and J dropped 1 base, with 10 bases sitting between them. The CDR3 DNA sequence: TGCAGCGTTGTATGGGGGTCGAACACTGAAGCTTTCTTT. Translating it yields CSVVWGSNTEAFF.